This TCR beta chain was identified during a study of beta chain bispecific antibodies for T cell cancers. This clonotype was observed many times. Its target is not known. Blood mononuclear cells were expanded for roughly 3 days using either OKT3 anti-CD3 antibody or CD3/CD28 beads. IL-2 (around 100 IU/ml) and IL-7 (approximately 5.1 ng/ml) supported the T cell cultures. Bispecific antibody was added to about 50,000 normal T cells and about 50,000 target cells. TCRdb ran MiXCR on the 5' RACE reads and lists one entry per CDR3 protein. The sample consists of 17,000 or so distinct CDR3 sequences, around 2.1% of them appearing once. General observations from the study: In these mixed samples, most targeted TRBV reads derived from the leukemia cell line.

Sequencing used healthy donor T cells cultured with leukemia cells. The clonotype comes from a human donor in good health. Some clones in this sample may be carry-over from other donors' samples.

CDR3 DNA: TGTGCCAGTAGTTTTCGACAGGGAGGGAATCAGCCCCAGCATTTT. Translated: CASSFRQGGNQPQHF. The chain carries TRBV19 and TRBJ1-5; TRBD1 matches at 7 bases. This CDR3 region has 15 residues. The germline V gene encodes CDR1 LNHDA and CDR2 SQIVND (reference sequence). V gave up 5 bases and J gave up 4 bases; unmatched junction bases: 8. The whole variable domain, remainder taken from reference TRBV19 and TRBJ1-5, is DGGITQSPKYLFRKEGQNVTLSCEQNLNHDAMYWYRQDPGQGLRLIYYSQIVNDFQKGDIAEGYSVSREKKESFPLTVTSAQKNPTAFYLCASSFRQGGNQPQHFGDGTRLSIL.